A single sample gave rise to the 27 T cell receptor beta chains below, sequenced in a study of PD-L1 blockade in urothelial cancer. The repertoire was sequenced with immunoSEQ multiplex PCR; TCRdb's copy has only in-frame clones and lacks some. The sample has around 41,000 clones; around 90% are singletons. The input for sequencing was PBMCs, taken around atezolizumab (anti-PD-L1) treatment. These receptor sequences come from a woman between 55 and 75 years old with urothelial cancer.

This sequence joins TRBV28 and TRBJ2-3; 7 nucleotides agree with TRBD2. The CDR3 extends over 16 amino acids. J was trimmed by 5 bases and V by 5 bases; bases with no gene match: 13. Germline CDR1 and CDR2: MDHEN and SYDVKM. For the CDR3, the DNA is TGTGCCAGCAGTGCTCCCTGGGGCGGGAGAATAGATACGCAGTATTTT. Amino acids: CASSAPWGGRIDTQYF. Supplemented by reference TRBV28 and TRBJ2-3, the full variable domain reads DVKVTQSSRYLVKRTGEKVFLECVQDMDHENMFWYRQDPGLGLRLIYFSYDVKMKEKGDIPEGYSVSREKKERFSLILESASTNQTSMYLCASSAPWGGRIDTQYFGPGTRLTVL.

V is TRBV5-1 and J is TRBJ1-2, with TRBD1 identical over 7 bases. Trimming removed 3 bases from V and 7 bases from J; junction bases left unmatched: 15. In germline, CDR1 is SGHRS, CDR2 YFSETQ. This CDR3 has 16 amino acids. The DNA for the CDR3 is TGCGCCAGCAGCTCCACGACCTTTGACAGGGAAGGTGGCTACACCTTC. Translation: CASSSTTFDREGGYTF.

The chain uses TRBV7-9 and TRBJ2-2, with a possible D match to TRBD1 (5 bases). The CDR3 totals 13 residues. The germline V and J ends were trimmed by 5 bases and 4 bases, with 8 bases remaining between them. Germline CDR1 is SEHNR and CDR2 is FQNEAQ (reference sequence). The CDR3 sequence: CASSSQGTGELFF. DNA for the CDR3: TGTGCCAGCAGCAGCCAGGGCACCGGGGAGCTGTTTTTT. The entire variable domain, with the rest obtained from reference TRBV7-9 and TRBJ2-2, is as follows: DTGVSQNPRHKITKRGQNVTFRCDPISEHNRLYWYRQTLGQGPEFLTYFQNEAQLEKSRLLSDRFSAERPKGSFSTLEIQRTEQGDSAMYLCASSSQGTGELFFGEGSRLTVL.

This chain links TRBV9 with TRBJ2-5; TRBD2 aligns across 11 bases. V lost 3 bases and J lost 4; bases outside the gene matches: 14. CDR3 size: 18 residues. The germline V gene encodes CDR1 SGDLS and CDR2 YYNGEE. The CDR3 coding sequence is TGTGCCAGCAGCGCACTAGCGGGGGATGGATGGAATAGAGAGACCCAGTACTTC. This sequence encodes CASSALAGDGWNRETQYF.

This CDR3 is CASSLFRGSNQPQHF. The CDR3 bases are TGTGCCAGCAGTTTGTTCAGGGGAAGCAATCAGCCCCAGCATTTT. This sequence joins TRBV27 and TRBJ1-5; TRBD1 might be the D (6 bases). CDR3 length equals 15 residues. Germline assignment: CDR1 MNHEY and CDR2 SMNVEV (reference sequence). Trimming removed 3 bases at V and 1 base at J, with 10 bases between.

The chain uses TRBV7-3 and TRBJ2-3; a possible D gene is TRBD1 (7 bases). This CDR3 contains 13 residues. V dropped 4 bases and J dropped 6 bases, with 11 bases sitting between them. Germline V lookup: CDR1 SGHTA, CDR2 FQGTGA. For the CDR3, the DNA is TGTGCCAGCAGCTACCAGGGGGGCGATACGCAGTATTTT. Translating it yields CASSYQGGDTQYF. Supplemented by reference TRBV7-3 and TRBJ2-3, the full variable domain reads GAGVSQTPSNKVTEKGKYVELRCDPISGHTALYWYRQSLGQGPEFLIYFQGTGAADDSGLPNDRFFAVRPEGSVSTLKIQRTERGDSAVYLCASSYQGGDTQYFGPGTRLTVL.

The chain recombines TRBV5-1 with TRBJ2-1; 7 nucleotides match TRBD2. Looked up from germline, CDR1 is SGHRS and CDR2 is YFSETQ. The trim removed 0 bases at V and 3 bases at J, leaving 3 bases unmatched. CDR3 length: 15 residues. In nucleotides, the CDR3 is TGCGCCAGCAGCTTGGACCCTAGCGGCTACAATGAGCAGTTCTTC. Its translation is CASSLDPSGYNEQFF.

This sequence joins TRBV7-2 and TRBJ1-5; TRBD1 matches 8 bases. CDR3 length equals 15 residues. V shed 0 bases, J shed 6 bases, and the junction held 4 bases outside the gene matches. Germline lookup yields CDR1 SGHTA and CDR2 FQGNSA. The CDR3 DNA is TGTGCCAGCAGCTTAGCCGCAGGGGGCGTTCAGCCCCAGCATTTT. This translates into CASSLAAGGVQPQHF. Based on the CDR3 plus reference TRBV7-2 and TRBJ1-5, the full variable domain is GAGVSQSPSNKVTEKGKDVELRCDPISGHTALYWYRQSLGQGLEFLIYFQGNSAPDKSGLPSDRFSAERTGGSVSTLTIQRTQQEDSAVYLCASSLAAGGVQPQHFGDGTRLSIL.

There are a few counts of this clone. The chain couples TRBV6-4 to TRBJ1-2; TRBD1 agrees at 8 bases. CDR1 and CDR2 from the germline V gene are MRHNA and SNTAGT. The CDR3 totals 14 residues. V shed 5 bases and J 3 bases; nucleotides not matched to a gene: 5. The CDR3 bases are TGTGCCAGCAGTCGGACAGGGAGTGACTATGGCTACACCTTC. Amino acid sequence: CASSRTGSDYGYTF.

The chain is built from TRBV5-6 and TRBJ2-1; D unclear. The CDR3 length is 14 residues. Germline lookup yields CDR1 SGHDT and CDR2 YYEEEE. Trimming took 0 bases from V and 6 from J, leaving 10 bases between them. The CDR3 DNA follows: TGTGCCAGCAGCTTGGACTACATCGGCAATGAGCAGTTCTTC. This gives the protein CASSLDYIGNEQFF. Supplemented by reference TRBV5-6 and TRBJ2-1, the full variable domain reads DAGVTQSPTHLIKTRGQQVTLRCSPKSGHDTVSWYQQALGQGPQFIFQYYEEEERQRGNFPDRFSGHQFPNYSSELNVNALLLGDSALYLCASSLDYIGNEQFFGPGTRLTVL.

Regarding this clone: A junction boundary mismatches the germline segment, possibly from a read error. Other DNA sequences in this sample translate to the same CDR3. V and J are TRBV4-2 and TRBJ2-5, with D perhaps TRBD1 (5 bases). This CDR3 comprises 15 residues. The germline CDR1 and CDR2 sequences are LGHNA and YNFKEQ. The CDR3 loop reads CASSQDRSQGGTQYF. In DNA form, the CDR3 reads TGTGCTAGCAGCCAAGATCGGTCCCAGGGTGGGACCCAGTACTTC.

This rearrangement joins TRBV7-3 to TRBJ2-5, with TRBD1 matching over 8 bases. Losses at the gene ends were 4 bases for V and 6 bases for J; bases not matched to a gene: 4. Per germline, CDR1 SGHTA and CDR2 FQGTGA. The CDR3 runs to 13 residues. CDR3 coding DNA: TGTGCCAGCAGCTCGGACAGGGTGCAGACCCAGTACTTC. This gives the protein CASSSDRVQTQYF.

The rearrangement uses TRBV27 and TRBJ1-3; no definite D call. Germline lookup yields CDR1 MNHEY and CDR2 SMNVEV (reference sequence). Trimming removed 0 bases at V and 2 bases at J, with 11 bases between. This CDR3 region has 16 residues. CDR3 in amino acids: CASSLSAPETGNTIYF. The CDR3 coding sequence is TGTGCCAGCAGTTTATCGGCACCGGAGACTGGAAACACCATATATTTT.

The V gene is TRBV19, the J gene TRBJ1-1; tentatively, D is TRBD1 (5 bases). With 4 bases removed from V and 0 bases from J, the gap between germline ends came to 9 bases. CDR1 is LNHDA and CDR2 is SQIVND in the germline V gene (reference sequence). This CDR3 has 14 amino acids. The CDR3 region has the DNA TGTGCCAGTAGTAAAGGACAACTGAACACTGAAGCTTTCTTT. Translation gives CASSKGQLNTEAFF.

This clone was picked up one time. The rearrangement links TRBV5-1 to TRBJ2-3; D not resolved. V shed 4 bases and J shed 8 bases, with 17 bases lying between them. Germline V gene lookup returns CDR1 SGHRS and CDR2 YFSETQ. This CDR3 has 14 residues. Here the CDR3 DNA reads TGCGCCAGCAGCCCGGATGGCCCGACGGGTACGCAGTATTTT. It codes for CASSPDGPTGTQYF.

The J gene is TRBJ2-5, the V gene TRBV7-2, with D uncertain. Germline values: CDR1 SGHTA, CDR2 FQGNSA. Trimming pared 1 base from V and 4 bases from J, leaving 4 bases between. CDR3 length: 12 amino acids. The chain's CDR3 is CASSLVRETQYF. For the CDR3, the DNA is TGTGCCAGCAGCTTAGTCCGAGAGACCCAGTACTTC.

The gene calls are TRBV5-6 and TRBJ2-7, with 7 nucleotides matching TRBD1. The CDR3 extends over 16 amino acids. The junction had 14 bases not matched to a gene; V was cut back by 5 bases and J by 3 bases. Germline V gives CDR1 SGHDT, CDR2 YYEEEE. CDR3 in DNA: TGTGCCAGCAGGGTCACAGGACCAGGGGGAGTCTACGAGCAGTACTTC. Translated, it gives CASRVTGPGGVYEQYF.

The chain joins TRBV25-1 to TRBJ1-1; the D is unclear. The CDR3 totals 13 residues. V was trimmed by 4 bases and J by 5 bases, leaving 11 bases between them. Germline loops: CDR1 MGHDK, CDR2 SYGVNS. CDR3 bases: TGTGCCAGCAGTGCGGAGATCCCGACTGAAGCTTTCTTT. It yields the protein CASSAEIPTEAFF.

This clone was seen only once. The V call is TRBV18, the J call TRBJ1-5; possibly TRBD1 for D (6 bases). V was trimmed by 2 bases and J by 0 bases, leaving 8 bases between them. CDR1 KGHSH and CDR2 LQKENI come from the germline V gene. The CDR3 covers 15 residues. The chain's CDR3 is CASSPGQNSNQPQHF. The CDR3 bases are TGTGCCAGCTCACCAGGACAGAATAGCAATCAGCCCCAGCATTTT.

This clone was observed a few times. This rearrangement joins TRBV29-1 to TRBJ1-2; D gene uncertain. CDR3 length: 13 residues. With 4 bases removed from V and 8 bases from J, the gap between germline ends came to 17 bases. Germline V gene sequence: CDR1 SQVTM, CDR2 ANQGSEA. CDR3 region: CSVGATPSRGYTF. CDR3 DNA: TGCAGCGTTGGAGCAACCCCCTCGAGAGGCTACACCTTC.

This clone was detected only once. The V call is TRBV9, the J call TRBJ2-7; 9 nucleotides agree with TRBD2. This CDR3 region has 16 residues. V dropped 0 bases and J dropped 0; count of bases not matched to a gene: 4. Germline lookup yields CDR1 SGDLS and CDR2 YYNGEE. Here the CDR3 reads CASSVGAGGSSYEQYF. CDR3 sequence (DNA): TGTGCCAGCAGCGTAGGAGCGGGGGGATCCTCCTACGAGCAGTACTTC.

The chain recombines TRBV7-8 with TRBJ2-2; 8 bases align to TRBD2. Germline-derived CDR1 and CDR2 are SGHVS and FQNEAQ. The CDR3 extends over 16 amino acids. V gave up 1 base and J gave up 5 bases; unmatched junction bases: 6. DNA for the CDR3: TGTGCCAGCAGCTTAGGTTCGGCGGGAGGTACCGGGGAGCTGTTTTTT. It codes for CASSLGSAGGTGELFF.

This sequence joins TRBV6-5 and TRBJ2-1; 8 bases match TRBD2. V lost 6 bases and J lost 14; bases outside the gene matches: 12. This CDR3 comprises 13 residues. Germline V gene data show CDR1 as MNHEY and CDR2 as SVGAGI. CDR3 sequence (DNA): TGTGCCAGCAGACCACCGGGACTAGAATATGAGTTCTTC. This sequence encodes CASRPPGLEYEFF.

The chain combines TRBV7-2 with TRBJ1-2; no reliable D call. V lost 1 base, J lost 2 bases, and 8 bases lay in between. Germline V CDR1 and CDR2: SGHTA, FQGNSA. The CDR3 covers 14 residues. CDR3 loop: CASSLGGRNYGYTF. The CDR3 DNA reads TGTGCCAGCAGCTTAGGTGGCAGAAACTATGGCTACACCTTC.

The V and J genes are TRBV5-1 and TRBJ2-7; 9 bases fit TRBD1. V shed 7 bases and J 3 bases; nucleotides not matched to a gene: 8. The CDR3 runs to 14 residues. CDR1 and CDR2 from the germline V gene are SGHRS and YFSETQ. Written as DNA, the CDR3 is TGCGCCAGCTCTGAACAGGGGGCGAACTACGAGCAGTACTTC. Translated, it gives CASSEQGANYEQYF.

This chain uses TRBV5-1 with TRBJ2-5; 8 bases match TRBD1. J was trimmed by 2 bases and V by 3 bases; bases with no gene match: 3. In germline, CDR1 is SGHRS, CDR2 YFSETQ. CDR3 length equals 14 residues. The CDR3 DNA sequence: TGCGCCAGCAGCTCACAGGGGGTTCAAGAGACCCAGTACTTC. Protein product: CASSSQGVQETQYF.

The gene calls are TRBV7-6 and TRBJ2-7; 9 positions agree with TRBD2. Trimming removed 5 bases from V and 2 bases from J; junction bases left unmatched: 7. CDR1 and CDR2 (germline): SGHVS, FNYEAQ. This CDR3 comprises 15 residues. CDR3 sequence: CASSRLLAGAYEQYF. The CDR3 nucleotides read TGTGCCAGCAGCCGCTTGTTAGCGGGGGCCTACGAGCAGTACTTC.